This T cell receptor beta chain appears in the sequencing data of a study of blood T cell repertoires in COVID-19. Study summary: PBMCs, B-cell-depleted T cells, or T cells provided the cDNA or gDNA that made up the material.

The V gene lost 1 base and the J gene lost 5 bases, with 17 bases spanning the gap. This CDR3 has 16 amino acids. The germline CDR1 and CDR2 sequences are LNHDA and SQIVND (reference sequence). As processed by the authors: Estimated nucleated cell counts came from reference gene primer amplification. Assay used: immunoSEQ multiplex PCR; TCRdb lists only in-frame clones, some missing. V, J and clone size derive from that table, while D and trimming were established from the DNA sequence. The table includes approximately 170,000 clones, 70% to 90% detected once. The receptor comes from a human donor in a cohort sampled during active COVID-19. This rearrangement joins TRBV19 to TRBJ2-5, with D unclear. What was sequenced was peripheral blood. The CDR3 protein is CASSIVPDNLPETQYF. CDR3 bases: TGTGCCAGTAGTATAGTGCCAGACAACCTACCTGAGACCCAGTACTTC.